This is a list of T cell receptor beta chains from one sample in a study of neoadjuvant anti-PD-1 for oral cavity cancer. This table comes from immunoSEQ multiplex PCR, and its TCRdb copy is limited to in-frame clones, with some not included. Seen here are about 14,000 clones, 60% to 75% observed once, and the top ten hold roughly 2.1%. The sequencing here drew on PBMCs, taken before nivolumab (anti-PD-1) treatment. The receptors shown here come from a person aged 40 to 85 with oral cavity squamous cell carcinoma. CDR3s include the opening cysteine and the closing phenylalanine or tryptophan. The order of the fields is D gene, clone size, V gene, J gene, CDR3 protein, CDR3 DNA. A D gene is named only where the DNA matches it firmly. Some rows mark clone size as missing; the rest say once, few, many or name a class of expanded clone.

TRBD1	few	TRBV5-6	TRBJ1-5	CASSPRGQPQHF	TGTGCCAGCAGCCCCAGGGGGCAGCCCCAGCATTTT
.	.	TRBV19	TRBJ1-2	CASTSRTGVFGYTF	TGTGCCAGTACCTCCCGCACGGGGGTCTTTGGCTACACCTTC
TRBD1	.	TRBV16	TRBJ1-2	CASSPLLLGQGAVGYTF	TGTGCCAGCAGCCCCCTCCTCCTTGGACAGGGGGCAGTCGGCTACACCTTC
.	once	TRBV6-5	TRBJ1-6	CASRGSGSYNSPLHF	TGTGCCAGCAGAGGTAGTGGTTCCTATAATTCACCCCTCCACTTT
.	.	TRBV6-5	TRBJ1-5	CASRGRTAGQPQHF	TGTGCCAGCAGGGGACGGACGGCTGGTCAGCCCCAGCATTTT
.	.	TRBV2	TRBJ1-5	CASSEVGVRQGWRGVNQPQHF	TGTGCCAGCAGTGAAGTTGGAGTCCGACAAGGCTGGAGAGGGGTCAATCAGCCCCAGCATTTT
.	few	TRBV20-1	TRBJ2-5	CSAGTETQYF	TGCAGTGCTGGGACAGAGACCCAGTACTTC
.	.	TRBV6-6	TRBJ2-1	CASSYPKGEFEQFF	TGTGCCAGCAGTTACCCAAAGGGGGAGTTTGAGCAGTTCTTC
TRBD1	.	TRBV4-1	TRBJ1-1	CASSLDRGRSTEAFF	TGCGCCAGCAGCCTTGACAGGGGTAGGAGCACTGAAGCTTTCTTT
.	once	TRBV14	TRBJ1-4	CASSRSGTVYEKLFF	TGTGCCAGCAGCCGGTCAGGGACGGTTTATGAAAAACTGTTTTTT
.	once	TRBV30	TRBJ2-7	CACLGEDTPRRF	TGTGCCTGCCTGGGGGAGGATACCCCCCGGCGCTTC
.	.	TRBV27	TRBJ2-5	CASSLSASKETQYF	TGTGCCAGCAGTTTAAGTGCCTCAAAAGAGACCCAGTACTTC
.	.	TRBV7-3	TRBJ1-1	CASSLGGASEAFF	TGTGCCAGCAGCTTAGGGGGGGCCAGTGAAGCTTTCTTT
TRBD1	few	TRBV19	TRBJ1-5	CASRLTGRGNQPQHF	TGTGCCAGTAGGCTGACAGGGAGGGGCAATCAGCCCCAGCATTTT
.	once	TRBV28	TRBJ1-5	CASDQSPNQPQHF	TGTGCCAGCGACCAAAGCCCTAATCAGCCCCAGCATTTT
.	.	TRBV7-8	TRBJ2-2	CASRISSGVGTGELFF	TGTGCCAGCAGAATCAGTTCCGGGGTTGGGACCGGGGAGCTGTTTTTT
TRBD1	.	TRBV2	TRBJ1-5	CASAKTGGNQPQHF	TGTGCCAGCGCCAAGACAGGGGGCAATCAGCCCCAGCATTTT
TRBD2	.	TRBV2	TRBJ2-3	CASTPGAGVQYF	TGTGCCAGCACTCCTGGGGCGGGAGTGCAGTATTTT
.	once	TRBV5-1	TRBJ2-1	CASSLGGFGNEQFF	TGCGCCAGCAGCTTGGGGGGCTTCGGCAATGAGCAGTTCTTC
.	.	TRBV9	TRBJ2-2	CASSVVSGNTGELFF	TGTGCCAGCAGCGTAGTTAGCGGGAACACCGGGGAGCTGTTTTTT
TRBD2	.	TRBV5-1	TRBJ2-1	CASSFPASGSSYNEQFF	TGCGCCAGCAGCTTTCCGGCTAGCGGATCCTCCTACAATGAGCAGTTCTTC
TRBD2	.	TRBV7-3	TRBJ2-7	CASSLAGGYEQYF	TGTGCCAGCAGCTTAGCCGGGGGGTACGAGCAGTACTTC
.	.	TRBV27	TRBJ2-2	CASSLRGGELFF	TGTGCCAGCAGTTTACGGGGCGGGGAGCTGTTTTTT
.	.	TRBV6-1	TRBJ1-2	CASTLLMRYGYTF	TGTGCCAGCACCCTTTTGATGCGCTATGGCTACACCTTC
.	.	TRBV7-2	TRBJ1-1	CASSPTQGYTEAFF	TGTGCCAGCAGCCCCACCCAGGGATACACTGAAGCTTTCTTT
.	.	TRBV27	TRBJ2-7	CASSPIGSSYEQYF	TGTGCCAGCAGCCCCATCGGGAGCTCCTACGAGCAGTACTTC
.	.	TRBV4-2	TRBJ2-7	CASSPSLGPATYEQYF	TGTGCCAGCAGCCCTTCACTCGGCCCGGCAACCTACGAGCAGTACTTC
TRBD2	.	TRBV7-6	TRBJ2-2	CASSLAGGGELFF	TGTGCCAGCAGCCTAGCGGGCGGCGGGGAGCTGTTTTTT
TRBD1	.	TRBV15	TRBJ2-5	CATSRGGQGETQYF	TGTGCCACCAGCAGAGGTGGACAGGGGGAGACCCAGTACTTC
.	.	TRBV6-5	TRBJ1-2	CASKVNSNYGYTF	TGTGCCAGCAAGGTTAACAGTAACTATGGCTACACCTTC
.	.	TRBV9	TRBJ2-1	CASSPLPGHVYNEQFF	TGTGCCAGCAGCCCACTTCCAGGACACGTCTACAATGAGCAGTTCTTC
.	.	TRBV21-1	TRBJ2-3	CASSPLTGDRGTDTQYF	TGTGCCAGCAGCCCCCTGACAGGGGATAGGGGCACAGATACGCAGTATTTT
.	.	TRBV6-6	TRBJ2-1	CAMRDFNYNEQFF	TGTGCCATGCGGGACTTCAATTACAATGAGCAGTTCTTC
.	.	TRBV19	TRBJ1-2	CASSIDRVSGYTF	TGTGCCAGTAGTATAGATCGGGTTTCTGGCTACACCTTC
.	.	TRBV19	TRBJ1-5	CASSIYGQPQHF	TGTGCCAGTAGTATATATGGGCAGCCCCAGCATTTT
TRBD1	.	TRBV5-6	TRBJ1-6	CASSPTGEGFNSPLHF	TGTGCCAGCAGCCCGACAGGGGAAGGGTTTAATTCACCCCTCCACTTT
.	.	TRBV6-1	TRBJ1-1	CASRGVGITEAFF	TGTGCCAGCAGGGGGGTAGGGATCACTGAAGCTTTCTTT
.	.	TRBV7-8	TRBJ1-2	CASSPGAGLNYGYTF	TGTGCCAGCAGCCCGGGGGCAGGTTTGAACTATGGCTACACCTTC
TRBD1	.	TRBV30	TRBJ1-6	CAWRVKGQGNSPLHF	TGTGCCTGGAGGGTAAAGGGACAGGGTAATTCACCCCTCCACTTT
.	.	TRBV28	TRBJ2-7	CASSFQRTILSYEQYF	TGTGCCAGCAGTTTTCAGAGGACCATCCTCTCCTACGAGCAGTACTTC
.	.	TRBV9	TRBJ2-3	CASSRRQATLSTDTQYF	TGTGCCAGCAGTAGACGGCAGGCTACTCTTAGCACAGATACGCAGTATTTT
TRBD1	.	TRBV5-1	TRBJ1-2	CASSWTGENYGYTF	TGCGCCAGCAGCTGGACAGGAGAGAACTATGGCTACACCTTC
TRBD1	.	TRBV4-1	TRBJ2-1	CASSPTGTGTYNEQFF	TGCGCCAGCAGCCCAACCGGGACAGGGACCTACAATGAGCAGTTCTTC
TRBD1	.	TRBV28	TRBJ1-2	CASSPGDRGFYGYTF	TGTGCCAGCAGCCCTGGGGACAGGGGGTTCTATGGCTACACCTTC
.	.	TRBV11-2	TRBJ1-1	CASSLDQGGNTEAFF	TGTGCCAGCAGCTTAGATCAGGGAGGGAACACTGAAGCTTTCTTT
TRBD1	.	TRBV9	TRBJ1-2	CASSVALGQGLDGYTF	TGTGCCAGCAGCGTAGCGTTGGGACAGGGCCTGGATGGCTACACCTTC
TRBD1	few	TRBV30	TRBJ1-2	CAWSVSGTDDYGYTF	TGTGCCTGGAGTGTAAGTGGGACAGACGACTATGGCTACACCTTC
TRBD2	.	TRBV7-8	TRBJ2-1	CASSLGAGVYNEQFF	TGTGCCAGCAGCTTGGGAGCGGGAGTGTACAATGAGCAGTTCTTC
TRBD1	.	TRBV5-4	TRBJ1-1	CASSWDSMNTEAFF	TGTGCCAGCAGCTGGGACAGCATGAACACTGAAGCTTTCTTT
.	few	TRBV5-6	TRBJ1-3	CASSLAGSGNTIYF	TGTGCCAGCAGCTTGGCGGGCTCTGGAAACACCATATATTTT
.	few	TRBV7-9	TRBJ1-5	CASSFRQDPQPQHF	TGTGCCAGCAGCTTTAGACAGGACCCTCAGCCCCAGCATTTT
TRBD1	.	TRBV19	TRBJ1-5	CASSRQGVASNQPQHF	TGTGCCAGTAGTAGACAGGGAGTAGCTAGCAATCAGCCCCAGCATTTT
TRBD1	.	TRBV6-5	TRBJ1-4	CASSSAGTANEKLFF	TGTGCCAGCAGTTCCGCCGGGACAGCTAATGAAAAACTGTTTTTT